This is a list of T cell receptor beta chains from one sample in a study of Graves' ophthalmopathy and Graves' hyperthyroidism. TCRdb re-analysed the multiplex PCR reads in MiXCR, keeping a single row per CDR3 protein. The sample lists a few hundred thousand distinct CDR3 sequences; around 20% were seen once. Sequencing was done on a sample of peripheral blood. These receptors were collected from a woman aged 18-29 years with stable Graves' hyperthyroidism. The CDR3 runs from the conserved cysteine through the conserved F or W. A D gene is named only where the DNA matches it firmly. Clone size appears in some rows only: once, few, many, or a class for an expanded clone.

d_gene,v_gene,abundance,j_gene,CDR3nt,CDR3aa
-,TRBV3-1,many,TRBJ2-7,TGTGCCAGCAGCCAAACGACTGCTTCCTACGAGCAGTACTTC,CASSQTTASYEQYF
TRBD1,TRBV2,many,TRBJ2-7,TGTGCCAGCAGTGTGGGGACAGGGGGCTACGAGCAGTACTTC,CASSVGTGGYEQYF
-,TRBV27,medium-sized,TRBJ2-7,TGTGCCAGCAGTTTATCCCCTACCTACGAGCAGTACTTC,CASSLSPTYEQYF
-,TRBV6-5,many,TRBJ2-2,TGTGCCAGCAGTTACACTGCCTCGGGCACCGGGGAGCTGTTTTTT,CASSYTASGTGELFF
-,TRBV28,many,TRBJ1-2,TGTGCCACTACAACCGGGGGCAGCTTGGGCTATGGCTACACCTTC,CATTTGGSLGYGYTF
TRBD1,TRBV15,few,TRBJ1-2,TGTGCCACCAGCAGAGAGAGAGGTGCAGGGGGCTCGAGCTATGGCTACACCTTC,CATSRERGAGGSSYGYTF
-,TRBV12-3/TRBV12-4,-,TRBJ2-4,TGTGCCAGCAGTTTTGATCTTATTAAGTACTTC,CASSFDLIKYF
TRBD2,TRBV28,many,TRBJ2-5,TGTGCCAGCAACCGAGGACTAGCGGCGTTTTTGCATGAGACCCAGTACTTC,CASNRGLAAFLHETQYF
TRBD1,TRBV20-1,many,TRBJ1-1,TGCAGTGCTAGGTGGAGAGGGGGCGCTGAAGCTTTCTTT,CSARWRGGAEAFF
TRBD2,TRBV19,many,TRBJ2-7,TGTGCCAGTAGTGTGACTAGCGGGAGTAACGAGCAGTACTTC,CASSVTSGSNEQYF
TRBD1,TRBV28,many,TRBJ1-5,TGTGCCAGCAGTCCCCGGGACAGCTATAGCAATCAGCCCCAGCATTTT,CASSPRDSYSNQPQHF
-,TRBV6-2/TRBV6-3,many,TRBJ1-1,TGTGCCAGCAGCAAAGCCGTAGGGGAGGTTTCGGCTTTCTTT,CASSKAVGEVSAFF
TRBD1,TRBV14,many,TRBJ2-2,TGTGCCAGCAGCTGGACAGGGTACACCGGGGAGCTGTTTTTT,CASSWTGYTGELFF
-,TRBV5-1,-,TRBJ1-5,TGCGCCAGCAGCTTGGAAGGGTGTAGCAATCAGCCCCAGCATTTT,CASSLEGCSNQPQHF
TRBD2,TRBV11-2,many,TRBJ2-7,TGTGCCAGCAGCTTAGGGAGCGGGAGGGCCGGGTACGGGCAGTACTTC,CASSLGSGRAGYGQYF
TRBD1,TRBV20-1,many,TRBJ2-7,TGCAGTGCTAGAGGTCCGGACGGGACAGTAAGTCACGAGCAGTACTTC,CSARGPDGTVSHEQYF
-,TRBV5-1,many,TRBJ1-1,TGCGCCAGCAGCTTGGAGGGGAGGGACACTGAAGCTTTCTTT,CASSLEGRDTEAFF
-,TRBV12-3/TRBV12-4,many,TRBJ1-1,TGTGCCAGCAGTTTTAAAGCTTTCTTT,CASSFKAFF
-,TRBV30,many,TRBJ2-7,TGTGCCTGGGGCACAAGCCACGAGCAGTACTTC,CAWGTSHEQYF
-,TRBV20-1,many,TRBJ2-7,TGCAGTGCTAAAACCGGGAGTGCACCATATTACGAGCAGTACTTC,CSAKTGSAPYYEQYF
TRBD2,TRBV3-1,few,TRBJ2-7,TGTGCCAGCAGTCGACTAGCGGGGGCCTTCTACGAGCAGTACTTC,CASSRLAGAFYEQYF
-,TRBV15,many,TRBJ1-5,TGTGCCACCAGCACCGGGCCCCGCAATCAGCCCCAGCATTTT,CATSTGPRNQPQHF
-,TRBV28,many,TRBJ2-7,TGTGCCAGCAGTTTTTCCCTAGCCTACGAGCAGTACTTC,CASSFSLAYEQYF
-,TRBV6-5,many,TRBJ2-7,TGTGCCAGCACAGGAGGCAGGAGCTCCTACGAGCAGTACTTC,CASTGGRSSYEQYF
-,TRBV29-1,few,TRBJ2-7,TGCAGCGTTGTCTCTGAGGAGGCCCTCTACGAGCAGTACTTC,CSVVSEEALYEQYF
-,TRBV20-1,many,TRBJ1-1,TGCAGTGCTAGAGACATTAGGGGCGAGGGCACTGAAGCTTTCTTT,CSARDIRGEGTEAFF
TRBD1,TRBV7-9,few,TRBJ1-1,TGTGCCAGCAGCTTTAGGTCAGGGGGGAACACTGAAGCTTTCTTT,CASSFRSGGNTEAFF
TRBD1,TRBV28,many,TRBJ2-4,TGTGCCAGCAGTTTCATATATTTATGGGACAGGGACGGTACTGCCAAAAACATTCAGTACTTC,CASSFIYLWDRDGTAKNIQYF
TRBD1,TRBV6-1,-,TRBJ1-4,TGTGCCAGCAGTGAAGCGGAGACAGGGAGTGAAAAACTGTTTTTT,CASSEAETGSEKLFF
-,TRBV10-2,many,TRBJ2-6,TGCGCCAGCATGTCGGGGTTAGCTGGGGCCAACGTCCTGACTTTC,CASMSGLAGANVLTF
-,TRBV7-8,-,TRBJ1-1,TGTGCCAGCAGCTTAGCGAATGGCGGGAACACTGAAGCTTTCTTT,CASSLANGGNTEAFF
TRBD2,TRBV28,many,TRBJ2-5,TGTGCCACTTCGGAACATGGGGGGGGAGCCCCCGGGACCCAGTACTTC,CATSEHGGGAPGTQYF
-,TRBV27,-,TRBJ1-2,TGTGCCAGCAGTTTATCGTCTCTCCACTATGGCTACACCTTC,CASSLSSLHYGYTF
TRBD1,TRBV20-1,many,TRBJ1-1,TGCAGTGTCAGGGACAGCATTAACACTGAAGCTTTCTTT,CSVRDSINTEAFF
TRBD1,TRBV15,many,TRBJ1-2,TGTGCCACCAGCAGAGATACAGGGGTCTACTATGGCTACACCTTC,CATSRDTGVYYGYTF
-,TRBV5-1,-,TRBJ2-7,TGCGCCAGCAGCTTGGATGACTACGAGCAGTACTTC,CASSLDDYEQYF
-,TRBV3-1,few,TRBJ2-7,TGTGCCAGCAGCAAGGGGTTCGGGACTTTCCCTACGAGGCAGTACTTC,CASSKGFGTFPTRQYF